Listed below are T cell receptor beta chains from one sample, sequenced in a study of blood T cell repertoires in COVID-19. This table comes from immunoSEQ multiplex PCR, and its TCRdb copy is limited to in-frame clones, with some not included. The sample shows about 490,000 clones, roughly 88% of them seen only once. What was sequenced was peripheral blood. The receptors were gathered from a human donor in a cohort sampled during active COVID-19. CDR3s include the opening cysteine and the closing phenylalanine or tryptophan.

J,V,CDR3
TRBJ2-3,TRBV25-1,CASSGSGSLTDTQYF
TRBJ1-4,TRBV7-8,CASSLNRGDTNEKLFF
TRBJ1-1,TRBV19,CASSIGGGQLPLNTEAFF
TRBJ2-5,TRBV5-6,CASSLGTGQETQYF
TRBJ2-7,TRBV6-5,CASSYRGQGGHYEQYF
TRBJ2-7,TRBV18,CASSPGQGITYEQYF
TRBJ2-2,TRBV18,CASSPDRDRNTGELFF
TRBJ2-1,TRBV30,CAWSPVGGRLAGEQFF
TRBJ1-2,TRBV6-1,CASSEYLNYGYTF
TRBJ2-2,TRBV11-3,CASSLDQAGGQGYGELFF
TRBJ2-7,TRBV29-1,CSVGQDSYEQYF
TRBJ2-7,TRBV7-9,CASSEAGMGYEQYF
TRBJ2-7,TRBV20-1,CSASGAGEQYF
TRBJ2-3,TRBV18,CASSSPSGGRTPADTQYF
TRBJ1-6,TRBV5-1,CASSSGQDNSPLHF
TRBJ1-2,TRBV9,CASSSRAGYGYTF
TRBJ1-2,TRBV6-1,CASSETMTLVSGYTF
TRBJ2-6,TRBV6-5,CASLEGGSGANVLTF
TRBJ1-1,TRBV2,CASSGQRNTEAFF
TRBJ2-7,TRBV27,CASRRQGGSYEQYF
TRBJ1-5,TRBV7-2,CASSLVAGNQPQHF
TRBJ2-1,TRBV11-3,CASSLGQGSYNEQFF
TRBJ2-4,TRBV3-1/TRBV3-2,CASSPWEGDIQYF
TRBJ2-5,TRBV20-1,CSASGSGTETQYF
TRBJ2-3,TRBV5-4,CASSLGTRADTQYF
TRBJ1-2,TRBV27,CASSLPGGFGGYTF
TRBJ1-1,TRBV7-9,CASSRGTGGLNTEAFF
TRBJ2-1,TRBV12-3/TRBV12-4,CASKMLAGEEQFF
TRBJ2-1,TRBV28,CASSLAGGRWNEQFF
TRBJ2-7,TRBV30,CAWSKGAGPYEQYF
TRBJ1-1,TRBV30,CACSRAQMNTEAFF
TRBJ1-1,TRBV5-1,CASSLSGLPDTEAFF
TRBJ2-7,TRBV5-1,CASSLVEAEQYF
TRBJ2-2,TRBV6-5,CASRYNTGTQHELFF
TRBJ1-1,TRBV18,CASSPALGVETEAFF
TRBJ2-5,TRBV11-3,CASSLGTSGEETQYF
TRBJ1-3,TRBV27,CASSLLAGNTIYF
TRBJ2-3,TRBV29-1,CSVPYRDSTDTQYF
TRBJ2-5,TRBV9,CASSVRQGVEETQYF
TRBJ2-7,TRBV19,CASSLKGPGQGPYEQYF
TRBJ1-5,TRBV2,CASSVGADYSNQPQHF
TRBJ2-7,TRBV15,CATSRDRGLPREQYF
TRBJ2-1,TRBV11-2,CASSLGERGEQFF
TRBJ2-6,TRBV9,CASSPWFGQGASGANVLTF
TRBJ1-1,TRBV15,CATSATGRDTEAFF
TRBJ2-1,TRBV9,CASSTPRTGRLFGNEQFF
TRBJ1-5,TRBV19,CASTMGRSSNQPQHF